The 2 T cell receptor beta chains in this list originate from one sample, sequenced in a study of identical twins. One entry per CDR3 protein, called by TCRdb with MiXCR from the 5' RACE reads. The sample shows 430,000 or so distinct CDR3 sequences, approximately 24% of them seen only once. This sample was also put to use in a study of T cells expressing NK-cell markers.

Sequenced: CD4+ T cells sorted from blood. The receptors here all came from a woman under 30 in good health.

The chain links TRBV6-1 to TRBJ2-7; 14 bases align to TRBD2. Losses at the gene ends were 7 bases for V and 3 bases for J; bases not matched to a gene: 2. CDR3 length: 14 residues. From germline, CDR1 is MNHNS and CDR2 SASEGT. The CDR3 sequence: CASIGTSGSYEQYF. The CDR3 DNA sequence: TGTGCCAGCATCGGGACTAGCGGGAGCTACGAGCAGTACTTC.

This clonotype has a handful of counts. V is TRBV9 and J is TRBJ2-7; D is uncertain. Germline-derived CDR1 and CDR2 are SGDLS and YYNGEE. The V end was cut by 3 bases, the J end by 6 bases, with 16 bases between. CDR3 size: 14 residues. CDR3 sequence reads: CASSDGLLGSEQYF. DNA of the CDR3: TGTGCCAGCAGCGACGGCCTTCTGGGGTCCGAGCAGTACTTC. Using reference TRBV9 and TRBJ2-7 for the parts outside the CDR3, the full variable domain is DSGVTQTPKHLITATGQRVTLRCSPRSGDLSVYWYQQSLDQGLQFLIQYYNGEERAKGNILERFSAQQFPDLHSELNLSSLELGDSALYFCASSDGLLGSEQYFGPGTRLTVT.